The clone carrying this T cell receptor (beta chain) occurred a few times. Its antigen is still unknown. At one of its ends the junction is not consistent with the germline gene, which may arise from a read error. Libraries were prepared by immunoSEQ multiplex PCR; TCRdb keeps only in-frame clonotypes and omits some of them. This table holds about 42,000 clones, about 88% found once. These data are taken from a study of OX40 agonist ivuxolimab in advanced cancers. Study summary: Under the entry rules, prior anti-PD-1, anti-PD-L1 or anti-CTLA-4 therapy was allowed, and around 40% had some. Partial responses occurred in three patients (one hepatocellular carcinoma, two cutaneous melanoma). General observations from the study: Averaging showed that CD8+ T cells had more expanded clones than CD4+ did. The 0.1-3.0 mg/kg partial responders had among the lowest clonal expansion.

The CDR3 consists of 14 residues. Germline V lookup: CDR1 MNHEY, CDR2 SVGAGI. The sample in question was CD4+ or CD8+ T cells sorted from blood, obtained in a trial of the OX40 agonist ivuxolimab. J is TRBJ1-1 and V is TRBV6-5; D not resolved. The sequence was obtained from an adult with an advanced solid tumor such as melanoma, head and neck, liver or kidney cancer. The CDR3 spells CAISDPGLLSEAFF. The CDR3 DNA sequence: TGTGCCATCAGTGATCCGGGTCTACTCTCTGAAGCTTTCTTT.